The 26 T cell receptor beta chains listed next were all sequenced from one sample in a study of cytomegalovirus exposure and HLA in healthy donors. PCR amplification relied on 60 Vbeta primers (plus 13 Jbeta primers). TCRdb keeps only in-frame clones here, not all; method: immunoSEQ multiplex PCR. The sample lists 150,000 to 200,000 clones, over 80% occurring once. Material for sequencing was PBMCs. The receptors were sampled from a man in his forties or fifties in good health and CMV-seropositive.

The chain employs TRBV5-4 and TRBJ2-7; the match to TRBD2 covers 9 bases. Per the germline V gene, CDR1 is SGHNT and CDR2 is YYREEE (reference sequence). The J segment lost 4 bases and the V segment lost 4 bases, leaving 12 bases of the junction unmatched. This CDR3 has 16 amino acids. CDR3 bases: TGTGCCAGCAGCGGGGGGGATGGTAGCGGGGGATACGAGCAGTACTTC. Translating it yields CASSGGDGSGGYEQYF.

The chain is built from TRBV9 and TRBJ2-7; TRBD1 might be the D (5 bases). CDR1 is SGDLS, CDR2 YYNGEE, per germline. The CDR3 loop spans 14 amino acids. The V end was cut by 0 bases, the J end by 6 bases, with 13 bases between. CDR3 nucleotide sequence: TGTGCCAGCAGCGTAGACCCACAGGTAGGCGAGCAGTACTTC. Encoded protein: CASSVDPQVGEQYF.

This clone was seen just once. This same CDR3 is encoded by further DNA sequences in the sample. V gene TRBV28 combines with J gene TRBJ2-7; D unclear. The V and J ends lost 2 bases and 3 bases respectively, with 2 bases between them. This CDR3 has 11 amino acids. Per germline, CDR1 MDHEN and CDR2 SYDVKM. CDR3 sequence (DNA): TGTGCCAGCAGTTTACGCTACGAGCAGTACTTC. It specifies CASSLRYEQYF.

The chain couples TRBV28 to TRBJ1-1; TRBD1 matches 7 bases. The V and J ends lost 5 bases and 0 bases, in that order; junction bases with no gene match: 3. This CDR3 is built from 14 residues. CDR1 is MDHEN, CDR2 SYDVKM, per germline. CDR3 amino acids: CASSGTEMNTEAFF. The CDR3 DNA reads as TGTGCCAGCAGTGGGACAGAGATGAACACTGAAGCTTTCTTT. Full variable domain (missing parts from reference TRBV28 and TRBJ1-1): DVKVTQSSRYLVKRTGEKVFLECVQDMDHENMFWYRQDPGLGLRLIYFSYDVKMKEKGDIPEGYSVSREKKERFSLILESASTNQTSMYLCASSGTEMNTEAFFGQGTRLTVV.

This chain connects TRBV21-1 to TRBJ2-5; the table names TRBD1, a call not compared with the DNA. TRBV21-1 is annotated as a pseudogene. This CDR3 region has 15 residues. The CDR3 nucleotides are TGTGCCAGCAGCAAAGGGGAAGACAGCCAAGAGACCCAGTACTTC. It translates to CASSKGEDSQETQYF.

Only a few counts were recorded for this clone. The chain links TRBV28 to TRBJ2-7; 9 nucleotides match TRBD1. After removal of 1 base from V and 2 bases from J, the junction contained 9 bases not matched to a gene. The CDR3 has 17 amino acids. The germline CDR1 and CDR2 sequences are MDHEN and SYDVKM. The CDR3 bases are TGTGCCAGCAGTTTATCTTTTGGACAGGGGACAACCTACGAGCAGTACTTC. Translating it yields CASSLSFGQGTTYEQYF.

A word on this clone: A junction end diverges from the germline sequence, so it may reflect a read error. The chain recombines TRBV7-7 with TRBJ2-7; 9 nucleotides agree with TRBD1. Germline CDR1 SSHAT, CDR2 FNYEAQ (reference sequence). The CDR3 covers 15 residues. CDR3 sequence: CASSLGTGSTYEQYF. DNA of the CDR3: TGTGCTAGCAGCTTAGGGACAGGGAGCACCTACGAGCAGTACTTC.

This clone was seen just once. The V gene is TRBV11-2, the J gene TRBJ2-1; the match to TRBD2 covers 7 bases. CDR3 length: 15 amino acids. Per germline, CDR1 SGHAT and CDR2 FQNNGV. V lost 5 bases to trimming and J lost 6 bases; unmatched junction nucleotides: 10. In nucleotides, the CDR3 is TGTGCCAGCAGCCCGGCGTTGGGGAGGGGCAATGAGCAGTTCTTC. This translates into CASSPALGRGNEQFF.

The chain is built from TRBV4-1 and TRBJ2-2, with a weak D call TRBD1 (6 bases). CDR3 length: 17 residues. The V end was cut by 3 bases, the J end by 1 base, with 15 bases between. The germline CDR1 and CDR2 sequences are MGHRA and YSYEKL. Here the CDR3 reads CASSQDYRARNTGELFF. The CDR3 DNA sequence: TGCGCCAGCAGCCAGGATTACAGGGCGAGGAACACCGGGGAGCTGTTTTTT.

This chain links TRBV9 with TRBJ1-6; 9 positions agree with TRBD1. The V gene's germline CDR1 is SGDLS and CDR2 YYNGEE. J was trimmed by 10 bases and V by 3 bases; bases with no gene match: 8. CDR3 length: 15 amino acids. The CDR3 DNA is TGTGCCAGCAGCGGGGGACAGGGAATAGGCTCACCCCTCCACTTT. Translating gives CASSGGQGIGSPLHF. Based on the CDR3 plus reference TRBV9 and TRBJ1-6, the full variable domain is DSGVTQTPKHLITATGQRVTLRCSPRSGDLSVYWYQQSLDQGLQFLIQYYNGEERAKGNILERFSAQQFPDLHSELNLSSLELGDSALYFCASSGGQGIGSPLHFGNGTRLTVT.

Regarding this clone: One end of the junction is discordant with germline, which a read error may explain. The chain uses TRBV29-1 and TRBJ1-1; TRBD1 is a possible D gene (5 bases). Germline CDR1 is SQVTM and CDR2 is ANQGSEA. The length of the CDR3 is 12 residues. The DNA for the CDR3 is TGCAGCGTTGAAGCAGGGCCACCTGGCCTGGTCTTT. It specifies CSVEAGPPGLVF.

The sample holds one count of this clone. At one end, the junction sequence differs from germline, possibly due to a read error. The V call is TRBV7-9, the J call TRBJ2-5, with 10 nucleotides matching TRBD2. The CDR3 loop spans 16 amino acids. CDR1 and CDR2 from the germline V gene are SEHNR and FQNEAQ (reference sequence). This CDR3 reads CSSSIPSGGAGKTQYF. Here the CDR3 DNA reads TGTTCCAGCAGCATACCAAGCGGGGGGGCCGGAAAGACCCAGTACTTC.

The chain uses TRBV9 and TRBJ2-3; no clear D gene. V was clipped by 0 bases and J by 0 bases, with 8 bases between them. CDR3 length equals 15 residues. Germline assignment: CDR1 SGDLS and CDR2 YYNGEE. DNA for the CDR3: TGTGCCAGCAGCGTAGGTCAGTTTAGCACAGATACGCAGTATTTT. Translated: CASSVGQFSTDTQYF.

The rearrangement joins TRBV5-1 to TRBJ1-2, with D perhaps TRBD1 (5 bases). Between the trimmed V and J ends, which lost 0 bases and 4 bases, there was a span of 7 bases. This CDR3 contains 13 residues. CDR1 is SGHRS, CDR2 YFSETQ, per germline. Here the CDR3 DNA reads TGCGCCAGCAGCTTGGACAGGTCCTATGGCTACACCTTC. Encoded protein: CASSLDRSYGYTF.

Concerning this clone itself: The germline gene is not matched at one end of the junction; a read error may be the cause. The chain uses TRBV7-9 and TRBJ2-1, with TRBD2 matching 8 bases. CDR1 and CDR2 from the germline V gene are SEHNR and FQNEAQ (reference sequence). CDR3 length: 15 residues. The CDR3 loop is CSSSLLSGANNEQFF. The CDR3 DNA sequence: TGTTCCAGCAGCTTACTTAGCGGGGCAAACAATGAGCAGTTCTTC.

The CDR3 sequence is CAWTGPGTSLRAQHF. The CDR3 coding sequence is TGTGCCTGGACCGGCCCCGGGACATCCCTGAGGGCCCAGCATTTT. The V call is TRBV30, the J call TRBJ1-5; D might be TRBD1 (6 bases). The V gene's germline CDR1 is GTSNPN and CDR2 SVGIG (reference sequence). Trimming took off 4 bases at V and 11 bases at J, with 24 bases between the two ends. The CDR3 extends over 15 amino acids.

The table lists this clone with a count of one. The chain links TRBV2 to TRBJ2-5; D is possibly TRBD1 (5 bases). Germline V gene data show CDR1 as SNHLY and CDR2 as FYNNEI. V gave up 4 bases and J gave up 5 bases, with 11 bases separating them. The CDR3 has 13 amino acids. Here the CDR3 DNA reads TGTGCCAGCAGTGGACAGCCCAGGGAGACCCAGTACTTC. It is translated as CASSGQPRETQYF.

V usage is TRBV7-2 and J usage is TRBJ1-2; maybe TRBD1 (5 bases). V dropped 3 bases and J dropped 0 bases, with 14 bases sitting between them. The germline V gene encodes CDR1 SGHTA and CDR2 FQGNSA. This CDR3 spans 16 amino acids. For the CDR3, the DNA is TGTGCCAGCAGCTTCAATCCGACAGCCCCTAACTATGGCTACACCTTC. Amino acids: CASSFNPTAPNYGYTF.

CDR3: CASRQSNEKLFF. The DNA for the CDR3 is TGTGCCAGCAGACAGTCTAATGAAAAACTGTTTTTT. This chain uses TRBV28 with TRBJ1-4; D uncertain. The germline gives CDR1 MDHEN, CDR2 SYDVKM. The CDR3 is 12 amino acids. The V end lost 6 bases, the J end lost 3 bases, and 5 bases lay between the germline ends.

J is TRBJ1-6 and V is TRBV6-1; perhaps TRBD1 as D (6 bases). This CDR3 spans 15 amino acids. CDR1 and CDR2 from the germline V gene are MNHNS and SASEGT. V was cut by 4 bases and J by 2 bases, with 9 bases left in between. CDR3 bases: TGTGCCAGCAGTGGAGGGGGAACCTATAATTCACCCCTCCACTTT. As protein: CASSGGGTYNSPLHF.

This clone has a single count. The V call is TRBV28, the J call TRBJ1-2; D call uncertain. Trimming stripped 2 bases from V and 6 bases from J, with 10 bases between. The CDR3 has 13 residues. The germline V gene has CDR1 MDHEN and CDR2 SYDVKM. As DNA, the CDR3 is TGTGCCAGCAGTTTAACACCCATTAATGGCTACACCTTC. Translating gives CASSLTPINGYTF.

The sample holds one count of this clone. This chain connects TRBV14 to TRBJ2-1; a possible D gene is TRBD2 (5 bases). The CDR3 runs to 14 residues. Trimming pared 0 bases from V and 6 bases from J, leaving 9 bases between. Germline CDR1 and CDR2: SGHDN and FVKESK. The CDR3 coding sequence is TGTGCCAGCAGCCAAGATCGGGATAGCAATGAGCAGTTCTTC. Translating it yields CASSQDRDSNEQFF.

The gene calls are TRBV19 and TRBJ2-1, with D hard to call. Per germline, CDR1 LNHDA and CDR2 SQIVND (reference sequence). V lost 5 bases, J lost 4 bases, and 3 bases lay in between. The CDR3 loop spans 11 amino acids. The CDR3 is CASSVYNEQFF. The CDR3 bases are TGTGCCAGTAGTGTATACAATGAGCAGTTCTTC.

V is TRBV5-5 and J is TRBJ2-3, with 14 bases matching TRBD2. The trim removed 2 bases at V and 2 bases at J, leaving 4 bases unmatched. The CDR3 runs to 17 residues. Germline CDR1 reads SGHKS; CDR2 reads YYEKEE (reference sequence). The CDR3 nucleotides read TGTGCCAGCAGCTTCTCGGGACTAGCGGGAGCCACAGATACGCAGTATTTT. Its translation: CASSFSGLAGATDTQYF.

This clone was seen only a few times. The genes are TRBV2 and TRBJ1-1; 9 bases map to TRBD1. The CDR3 loop spans 12 amino acids. From germline, CDR1 is SNHLY and CDR2 FYNNEI. Trimming at V came to 9 bases and at J to 4 bases, leaving 3 bases not matched to a gene. The CDR3 nucleotides are TGTGCCAGGAAGACAGGGGGCACTGAAGCTTTCTTT. Translation gives CARKTGGTEAFF.

The chain is built from TRBV9 and TRBJ1-5; 10 bases are shared with TRBD1. The germline CDR1 and CDR2 sequences are SGDLS and YYNGEE. The CDR3 spans 15 residues. Trimming cost V 3 bases and J 4 bases; bases outside gene matches: 4. The chain's CDR3 is CASSAGTGANQPQHF. DNA for the CDR3: TGTGCCAGCAGCGCCGGGACAGGGGCGAATCAGCCCCAGCATTTT.